Each of the 7 T cell receptor beta chains below was sequenced from the same sample in a study of T cells and Merkel cell carcinoma outcomes. Clones were read by immunoSEQ multiplex PCR, and TCRdb kept only the in-frame ones, dropping some. There are 1,900 or so clones in the sample; 93% occur only once, and around 1.5% lies in the top ten. The specimen was tumor tissue from Merkel cell carcinoma. Source of these receptors: a human donor with Merkel cell carcinoma.

The CDR3 loop is CASSPGSFQETQYF. The CDR3 DNA follows: TGTGCCAGCTCACCCGGGTCCTTTCAAGAGACCCAGTACTTC. The rearrangement uses TRBV18 and TRBJ2-5; D is uncertain. Looked up from germline, CDR1 is KGHSH and CDR2 is LQKENI. The CDR3 spans 14 residues. V lost 3 bases, J lost 2 bases, and 10 bases lay in between.

The sample holds a few counts of this clone. V and J are TRBV25-1 and TRBJ2-1; no clear D gene. V lost 5 bases to trimming and J lost 7 bases, with 18 bases between them. This CDR3 is 15 amino acids long. Germline CDR1 reads MGHDK; CDR2 reads SYGVNS. CDR3: CASSILSAEGNEQFF. As DNA, the CDR3 is TGTGCCAGCAGTATACTGAGCGCTGAAGGAAATGAGCAGTTCTTC.

The chain employs TRBV19 and TRBJ1-4, with 7 bases lining up with TRBD1. CDR1 and CDR2 (germline): LNHDA, SQIVND (reference sequence). With 4 bases clipped from V and 10 bases from J, the junction kept 9 bases outside the gene matches. This CDR3 has 14 residues. The CDR3 loop reads CASSTKDRRGKLFF. DNA of the CDR3: TGTGCCAGTAGTACAAAGGACAGGAGGGGAAAACTGTTTTTT.

This chain uses TRBV6-1 with TRBJ1-2; D gene uncertain. This CDR3 spans 13 amino acids. Germline CDR1 reads MNHNS; CDR2 reads SASEGT. Trimming cost V 3 bases and J 1 base, with 6 bases left between them. CDR3 sequence: CASSEDSNYGYTF. CDR3 in DNA: TGTGCCAGCAGTGAGGATAGTAACTATGGCTACACCTTC.

The V and J genes are TRBV19 and TRBJ1-5, with 7 bases that match TRBD1. Unmatched junction bases numbered 7, after V lost 7 bases and J lost 7 bases. The CDR3 runs to 13 residues. The germline V gene encodes CDR1 LNHDA and CDR2 SQIVND (reference sequence). In nucleotides, the CDR3 is TGTGCCAGTACCCGAGGACAGGTCCAGCCCCAGCATTTT. Translating gives CASTRGQVQPQHF.

The gene calls are TRBV30 and TRBJ1-2, with TRBD1 matching 8 bases. This CDR3 comprises 14 residues. CDR1 GTSNPN and CDR2 SVGIG come from the germline V gene (reference sequence). The J segment lost 7 bases and the V segment lost 0 bases, leaving 7 bases of the junction unmatched. The DNA of the CDR3 is TGTGCCTGGAGTGTCCGGACAGGGAGAGGTGGCTACACCTTC. It codes for CAWSVRTGRGGYTF.

The V call is TRBV18, the J call TRBJ1-1, with 10 positions matching TRBD1. From germline, CDR1 is KGHSH and CDR2 LQKENI. Losses at the gene ends were 4 bases for V and 11 bases for J; bases not matched to a gene: 4. There are 12 residues in the CDR3. In nucleotides, the CDR3 is TGTGCCAGCTCACTAGGACAGGGGGGCGCTTTCTTT. Translated: CASSLGQGGAFF.